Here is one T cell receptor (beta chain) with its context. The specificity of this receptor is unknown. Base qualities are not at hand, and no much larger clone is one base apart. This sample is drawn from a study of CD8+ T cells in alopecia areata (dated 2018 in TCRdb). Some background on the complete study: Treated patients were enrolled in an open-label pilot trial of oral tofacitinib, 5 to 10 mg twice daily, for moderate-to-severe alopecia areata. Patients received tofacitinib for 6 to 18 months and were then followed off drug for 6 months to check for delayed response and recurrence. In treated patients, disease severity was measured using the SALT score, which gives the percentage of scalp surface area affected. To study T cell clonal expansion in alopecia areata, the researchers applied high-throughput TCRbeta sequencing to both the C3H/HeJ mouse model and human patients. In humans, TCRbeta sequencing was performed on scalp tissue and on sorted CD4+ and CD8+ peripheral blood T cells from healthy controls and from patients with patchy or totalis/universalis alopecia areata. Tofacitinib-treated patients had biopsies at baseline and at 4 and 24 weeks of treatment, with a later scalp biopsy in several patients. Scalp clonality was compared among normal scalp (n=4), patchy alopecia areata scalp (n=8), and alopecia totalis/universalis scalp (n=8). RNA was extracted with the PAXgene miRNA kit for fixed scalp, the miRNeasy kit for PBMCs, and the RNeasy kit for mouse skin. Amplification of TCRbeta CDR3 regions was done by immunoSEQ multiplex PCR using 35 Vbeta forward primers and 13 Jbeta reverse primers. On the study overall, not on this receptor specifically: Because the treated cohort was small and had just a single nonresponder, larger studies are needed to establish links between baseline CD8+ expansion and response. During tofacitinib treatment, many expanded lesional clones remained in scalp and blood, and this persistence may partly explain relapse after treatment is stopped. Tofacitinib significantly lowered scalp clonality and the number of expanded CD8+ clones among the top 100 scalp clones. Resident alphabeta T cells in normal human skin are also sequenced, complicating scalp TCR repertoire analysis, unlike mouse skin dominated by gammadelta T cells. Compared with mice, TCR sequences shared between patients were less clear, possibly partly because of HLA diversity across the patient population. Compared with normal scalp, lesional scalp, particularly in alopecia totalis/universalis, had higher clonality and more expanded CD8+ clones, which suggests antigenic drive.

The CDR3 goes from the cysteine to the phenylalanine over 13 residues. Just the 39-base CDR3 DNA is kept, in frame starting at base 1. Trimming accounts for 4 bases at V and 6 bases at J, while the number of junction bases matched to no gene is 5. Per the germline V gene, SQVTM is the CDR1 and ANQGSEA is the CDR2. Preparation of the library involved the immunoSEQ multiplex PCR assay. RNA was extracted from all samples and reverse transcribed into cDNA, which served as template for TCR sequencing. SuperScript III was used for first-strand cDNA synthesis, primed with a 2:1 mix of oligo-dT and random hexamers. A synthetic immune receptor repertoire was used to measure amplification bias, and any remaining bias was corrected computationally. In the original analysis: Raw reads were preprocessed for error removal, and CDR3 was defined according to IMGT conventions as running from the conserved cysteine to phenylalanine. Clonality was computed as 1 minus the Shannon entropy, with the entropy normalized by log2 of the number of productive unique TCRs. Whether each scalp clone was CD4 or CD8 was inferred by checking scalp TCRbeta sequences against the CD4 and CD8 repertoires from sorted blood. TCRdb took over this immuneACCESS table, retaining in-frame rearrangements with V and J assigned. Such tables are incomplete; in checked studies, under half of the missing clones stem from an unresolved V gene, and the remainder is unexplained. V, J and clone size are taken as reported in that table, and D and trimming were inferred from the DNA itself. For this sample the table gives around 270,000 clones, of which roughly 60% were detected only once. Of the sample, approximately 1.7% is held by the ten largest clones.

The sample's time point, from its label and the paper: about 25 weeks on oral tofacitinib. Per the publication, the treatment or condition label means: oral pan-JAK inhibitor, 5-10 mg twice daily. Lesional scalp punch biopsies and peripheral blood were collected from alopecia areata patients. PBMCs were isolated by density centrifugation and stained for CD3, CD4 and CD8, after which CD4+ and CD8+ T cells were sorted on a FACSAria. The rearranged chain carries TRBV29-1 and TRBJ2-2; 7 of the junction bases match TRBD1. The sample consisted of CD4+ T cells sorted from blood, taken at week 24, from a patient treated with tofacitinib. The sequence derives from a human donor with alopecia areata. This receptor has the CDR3 CSVGRGGSGELFF. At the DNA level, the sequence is TGCAGCGTTGGTAGAGGGGGCTCCGGGGAGCTGTTTTTT.